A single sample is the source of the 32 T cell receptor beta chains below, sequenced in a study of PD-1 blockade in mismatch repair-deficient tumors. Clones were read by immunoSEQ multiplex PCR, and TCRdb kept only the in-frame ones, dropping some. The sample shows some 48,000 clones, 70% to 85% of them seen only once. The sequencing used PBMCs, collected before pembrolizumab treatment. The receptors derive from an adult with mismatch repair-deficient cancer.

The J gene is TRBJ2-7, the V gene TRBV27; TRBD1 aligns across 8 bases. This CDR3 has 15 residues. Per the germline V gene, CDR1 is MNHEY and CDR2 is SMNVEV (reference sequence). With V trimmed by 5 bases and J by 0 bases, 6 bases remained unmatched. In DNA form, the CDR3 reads TGTGCCAGCAGTCCCCGGGACAGGTACTCCTACGAGCAGTACTTC. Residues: CASSPRDRYSYEQYF.

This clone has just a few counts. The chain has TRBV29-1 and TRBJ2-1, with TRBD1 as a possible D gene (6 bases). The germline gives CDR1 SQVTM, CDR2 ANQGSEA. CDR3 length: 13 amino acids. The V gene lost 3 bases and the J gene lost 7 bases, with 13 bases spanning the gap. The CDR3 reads CSVDYGGVNEQFF. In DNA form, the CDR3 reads TGCAGCGTTGACTATGGGGGCGTTAATGAGCAGTTCTTC.

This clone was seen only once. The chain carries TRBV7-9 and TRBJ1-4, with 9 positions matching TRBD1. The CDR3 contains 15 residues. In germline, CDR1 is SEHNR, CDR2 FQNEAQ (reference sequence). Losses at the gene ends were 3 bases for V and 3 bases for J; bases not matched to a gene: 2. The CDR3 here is CASSFNRGPNEKLFF. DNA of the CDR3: TGTGCCAGCAGCTTCAACAGGGGGCCTAATGAAAAACTGTTTTTT.

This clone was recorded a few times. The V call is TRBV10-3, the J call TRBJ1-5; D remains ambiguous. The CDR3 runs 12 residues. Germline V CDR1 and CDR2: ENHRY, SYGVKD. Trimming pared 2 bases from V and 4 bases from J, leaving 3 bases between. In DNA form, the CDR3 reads TGTGCCATCAGTGAGATAAATCAGCCCCAGCATTTT. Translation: CAISEINQPQHF.

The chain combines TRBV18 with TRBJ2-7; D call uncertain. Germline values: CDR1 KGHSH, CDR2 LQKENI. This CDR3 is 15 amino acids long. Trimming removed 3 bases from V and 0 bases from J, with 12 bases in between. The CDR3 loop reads CASSPIPTGSYEQYF. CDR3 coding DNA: TGTGCCAGCTCACCCATTCCGACGGGCTCCTACGAGCAGTACTTC. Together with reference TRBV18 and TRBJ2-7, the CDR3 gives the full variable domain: NAGVMQNPRHLVRRRGQEARLRCSPMKGHSHVYWYRQLPEEGLKFMVYLQKENIIDESGMPKERFSAEFPKEGPSILRIQQVVRGDSAAYFCASSPIPTGSYEQYFGPGTRLTVT.

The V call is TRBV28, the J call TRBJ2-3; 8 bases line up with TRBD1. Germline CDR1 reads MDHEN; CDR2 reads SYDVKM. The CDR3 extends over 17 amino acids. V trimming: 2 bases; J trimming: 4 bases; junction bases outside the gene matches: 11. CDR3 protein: CASSLDDWTGIADTQYF. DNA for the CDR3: TGTGCCAGCAGTTTAGACGATTGGACAGGGATTGCAGATACGCAGTATTTT.

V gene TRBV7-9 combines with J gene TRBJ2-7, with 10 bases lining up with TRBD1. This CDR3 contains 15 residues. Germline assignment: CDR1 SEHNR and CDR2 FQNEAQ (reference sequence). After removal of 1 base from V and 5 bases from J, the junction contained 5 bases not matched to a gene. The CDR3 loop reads CASSLVGTGVHEQYF. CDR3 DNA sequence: TGTGCCAGCAGCTTAGTTGGGACAGGGGTCCACGAGCAGTACTTC.

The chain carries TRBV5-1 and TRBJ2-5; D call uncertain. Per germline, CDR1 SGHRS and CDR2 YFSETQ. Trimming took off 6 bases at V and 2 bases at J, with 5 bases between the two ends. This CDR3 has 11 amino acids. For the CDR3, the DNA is TGCGCCAGCAACCTTCAAGAGACCCAGTACTTC. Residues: CASNLQETQYF.

CDR3 loop: CASMGSGTYEQYF. For the CDR3, the DNA is TGTGCCAGCATGGGAAGCGGGACCTACGAGCAGTACTTC. The V call is TRBV6-5, the J call TRBJ2-7, with 7 bases that match TRBD2. This CDR3 contains 13 residues. The trim removed 7 bases at V and 2 bases at J, leaving 5 bases unmatched. CDR1 and CDR2 (germline): MNHEY, SVGAGI.

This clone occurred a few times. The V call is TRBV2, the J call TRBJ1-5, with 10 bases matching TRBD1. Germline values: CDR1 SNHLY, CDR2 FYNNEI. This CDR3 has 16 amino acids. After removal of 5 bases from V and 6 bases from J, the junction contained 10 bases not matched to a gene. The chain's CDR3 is CASSFPGTGASQPQHF. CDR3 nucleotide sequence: TGTGCCAGCAGTTTCCCCGGGACAGGGGCAAGTCAGCCCCAGCATTTT.

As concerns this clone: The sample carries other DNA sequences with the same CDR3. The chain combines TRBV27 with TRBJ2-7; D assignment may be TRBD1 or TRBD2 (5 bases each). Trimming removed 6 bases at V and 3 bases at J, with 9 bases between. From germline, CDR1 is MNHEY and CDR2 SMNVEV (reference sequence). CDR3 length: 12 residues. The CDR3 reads CASSLGGYEQYF. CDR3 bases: TGTGCCAGCAGCCTTGGGGGCTACGAGCAGTACTTC.

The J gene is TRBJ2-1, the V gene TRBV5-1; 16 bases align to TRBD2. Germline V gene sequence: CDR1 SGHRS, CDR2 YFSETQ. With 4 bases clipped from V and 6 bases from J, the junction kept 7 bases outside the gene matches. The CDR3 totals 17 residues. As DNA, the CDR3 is TGCGCCAGCAGCCTGGGACTAGCGGGAGGGGGGGGCAATGAGCAGTTCTTC. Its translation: CASSLGLAGGGGNEQFF.

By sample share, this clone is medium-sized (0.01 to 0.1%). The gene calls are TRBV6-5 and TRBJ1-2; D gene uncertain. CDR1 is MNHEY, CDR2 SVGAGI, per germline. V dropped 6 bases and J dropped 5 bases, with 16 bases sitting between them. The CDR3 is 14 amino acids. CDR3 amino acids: CASRRASRHYGYTF. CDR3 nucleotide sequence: TGTGCCAGCAGACGGGCGTCCCGACATTATGGCTACACCTTC.

CDR3 loop: CASSFTTGSTEAFF. CDR3 DNA sequence: TGCGCCAGCAGCTTCACGACAGGGTCCACTGAAGCTTTCTTT. The V call is TRBV5-1, the J call TRBJ1-1, with 7 bases fitting TRBD1. The CDR3 is made up of 14 amino acids. Trimming at V came to 2 bases and at J to 4 bases, leaving 5 bases not matched to a gene. The germline V gene has CDR1 SGHRS and CDR2 YFSETQ.

The CDR3 loop is CASSLDRIAEAFF. In nucleotides, the CDR3 is TGTGCCAGCAGCCTCGACAGGATCGCTGAAGCTTTCTTT. This chain connects TRBV7-9 to TRBJ1-1; TRBD1 might be the D (6 bases). The V and J ends lost 5 bases and 6 bases respectively, with 13 bases between them. The CDR3 covers 13 residues. The germline gives CDR1 SEHNR, CDR2 FQNEAQ (reference sequence).

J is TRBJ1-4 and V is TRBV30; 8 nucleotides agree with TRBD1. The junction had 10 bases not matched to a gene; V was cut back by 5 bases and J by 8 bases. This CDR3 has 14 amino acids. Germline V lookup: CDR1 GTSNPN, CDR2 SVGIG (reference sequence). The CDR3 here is CAWQRLRGQEKLFF. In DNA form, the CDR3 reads TGTGCCTGGCAAAGGCTCAGGGGGCAAGAAAAACTGTTTTTT.

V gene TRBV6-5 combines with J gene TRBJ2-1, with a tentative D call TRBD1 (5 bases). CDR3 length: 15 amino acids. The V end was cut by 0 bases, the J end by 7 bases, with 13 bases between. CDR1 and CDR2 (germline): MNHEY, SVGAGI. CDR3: CASSYSARARNEQFF. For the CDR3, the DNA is TGTGCCAGCAGTTACTCGGCCAGGGCCCGTAATGAGCAGTTCTTC.

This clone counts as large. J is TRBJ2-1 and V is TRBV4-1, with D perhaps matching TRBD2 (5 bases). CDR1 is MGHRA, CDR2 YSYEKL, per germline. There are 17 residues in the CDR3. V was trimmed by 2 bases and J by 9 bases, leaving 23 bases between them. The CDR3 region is CASSQRVTPGETGEQFF. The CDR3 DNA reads TGCGCCAGCAGCCAACGGGTAACCCCCGGGGAGACCGGTGAGCAGTTCTTC.

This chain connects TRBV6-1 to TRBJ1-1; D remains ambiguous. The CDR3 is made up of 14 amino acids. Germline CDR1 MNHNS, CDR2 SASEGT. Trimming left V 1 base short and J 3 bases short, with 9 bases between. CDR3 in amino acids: CASSEGSKYTEAFF. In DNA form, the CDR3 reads TGTGCCAGCAGTGAAGGCTCGAAGTACACTGAAGCTTTCTTT.

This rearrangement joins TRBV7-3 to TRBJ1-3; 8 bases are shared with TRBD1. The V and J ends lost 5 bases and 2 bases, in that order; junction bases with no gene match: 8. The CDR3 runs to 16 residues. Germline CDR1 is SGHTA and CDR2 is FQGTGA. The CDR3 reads CASSRAGGAAGNTIYF. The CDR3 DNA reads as TGTGCCAGCAGCAGAGCAGGGGGCGCAGCTGGAAACACCATATATTTT. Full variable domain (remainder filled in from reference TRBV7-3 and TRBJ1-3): GAGVSQTPSNKVTEKGKYVELRCDPISGHTALYWYRQSLGQGPEFLIYFQGTGAADDSGLPNDRFFAVRPEGSVSTLKIQRTERGDSAVYLCASSRAGGAAGNTIYFGEGSWLTVV.

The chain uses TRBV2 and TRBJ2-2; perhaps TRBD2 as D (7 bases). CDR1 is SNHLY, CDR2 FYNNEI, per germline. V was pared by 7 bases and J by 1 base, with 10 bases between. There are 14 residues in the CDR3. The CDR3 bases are TGTGCCAGCAAGGGGGGGCAGAACACCGGGGAGCTGTTTTTT. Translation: CASKGGQNTGELFF.

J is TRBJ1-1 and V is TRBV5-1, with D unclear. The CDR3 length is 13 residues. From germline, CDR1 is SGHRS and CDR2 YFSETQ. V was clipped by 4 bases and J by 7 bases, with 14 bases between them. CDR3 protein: CASSLRGGHEAFF. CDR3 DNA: TGCGCCAGCAGCCTACGTGGAGGGCATGAAGCTTTCTTT.

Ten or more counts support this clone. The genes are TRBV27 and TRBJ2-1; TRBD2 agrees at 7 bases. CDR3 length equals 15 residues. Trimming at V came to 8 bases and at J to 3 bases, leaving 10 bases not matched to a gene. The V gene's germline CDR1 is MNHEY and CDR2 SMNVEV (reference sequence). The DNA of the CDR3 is TGTGCCAGCCGTAAGGCGGGAGCACACTACAATGAGCAGTTCTTC. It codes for CASRKAGAHYNEQFF.

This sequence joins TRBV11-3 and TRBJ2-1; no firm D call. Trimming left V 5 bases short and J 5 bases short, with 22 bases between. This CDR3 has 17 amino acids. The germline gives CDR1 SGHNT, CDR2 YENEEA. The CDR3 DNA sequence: TGTGCCAGCAGCCACCAAAGGGCCGGTGGTATGGACAATGAGCAGTTCTTC. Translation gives CASSHQRAGGMDNEQFF.

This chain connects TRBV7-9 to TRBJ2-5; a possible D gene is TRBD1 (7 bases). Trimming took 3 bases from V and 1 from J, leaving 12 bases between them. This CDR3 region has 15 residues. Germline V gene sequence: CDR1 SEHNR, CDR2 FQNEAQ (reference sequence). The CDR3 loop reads CASSFGGTVQETQYF. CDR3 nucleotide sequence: TGTGCCAGCAGCTTCGGCGGGACAGTCCAAGAGACCCAGTACTTC.

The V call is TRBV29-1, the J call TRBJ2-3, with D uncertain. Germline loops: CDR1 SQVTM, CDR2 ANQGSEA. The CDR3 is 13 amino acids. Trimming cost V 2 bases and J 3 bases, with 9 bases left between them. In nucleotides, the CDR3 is TGCAGCGTTGAACCTCAAAGAACAGATACGCAGTATTTT. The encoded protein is CSVEPQRTDTQYF.

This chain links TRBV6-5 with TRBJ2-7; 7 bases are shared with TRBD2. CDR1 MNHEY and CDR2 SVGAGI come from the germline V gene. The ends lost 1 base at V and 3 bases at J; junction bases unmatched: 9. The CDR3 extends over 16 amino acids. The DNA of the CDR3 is TGTGCCAGCAGTTACTTGGCCCCCGGGACTATCTACGAGCAGTACTTC. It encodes CASSYLAPGTIYEQYF.

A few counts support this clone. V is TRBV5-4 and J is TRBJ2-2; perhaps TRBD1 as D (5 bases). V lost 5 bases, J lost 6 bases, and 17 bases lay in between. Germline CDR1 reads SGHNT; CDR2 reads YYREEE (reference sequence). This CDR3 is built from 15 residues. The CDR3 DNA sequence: TGTGCCAGCAGTGAGTCGACAGCTATCTCCGGGGAGCTGTTTTTT. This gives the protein CASSESTAISGELFF.

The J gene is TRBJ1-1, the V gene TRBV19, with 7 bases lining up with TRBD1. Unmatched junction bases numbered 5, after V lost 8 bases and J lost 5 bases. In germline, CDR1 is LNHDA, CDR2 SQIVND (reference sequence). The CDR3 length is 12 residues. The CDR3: CASWDRRTEAFF. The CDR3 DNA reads TGTGCCAGTTGGGACAGACGGACTGAAGCTTTCTTT.

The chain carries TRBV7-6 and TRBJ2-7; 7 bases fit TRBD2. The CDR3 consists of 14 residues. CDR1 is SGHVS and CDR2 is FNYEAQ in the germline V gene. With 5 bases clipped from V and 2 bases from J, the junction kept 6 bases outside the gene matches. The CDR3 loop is CASSPSGIPYEQYF. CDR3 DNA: TGTGCCAGCAGCCCCAGCGGGATTCCCTACGAGCAGTACTTC.

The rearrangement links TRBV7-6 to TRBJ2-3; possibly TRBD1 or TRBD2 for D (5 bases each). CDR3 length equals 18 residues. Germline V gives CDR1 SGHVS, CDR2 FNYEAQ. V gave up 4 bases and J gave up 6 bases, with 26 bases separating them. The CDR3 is CASSSPAVRGGLGDTQYF. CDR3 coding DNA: TGTGCCAGCAGCTCACCGGCTGTTCGGGGCGGGTTGGGTGATACGCAGTATTTT. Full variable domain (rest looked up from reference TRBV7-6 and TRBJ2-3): GAGVSQSPRYKVTKRGQDVALRCDPISGHVSLYWYRQALGQGPEFLTYFNYEAQQDKSGLPNDRFSAERPEGSISTLTIQRTEQRDSAMYRCASSSPAVRGGLGDTQYFGPGTRLTVL.

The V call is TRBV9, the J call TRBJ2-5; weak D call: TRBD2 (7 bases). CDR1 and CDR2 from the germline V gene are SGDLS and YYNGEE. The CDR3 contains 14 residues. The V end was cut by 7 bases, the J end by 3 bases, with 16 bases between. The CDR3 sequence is CASSRGGDKETQYF. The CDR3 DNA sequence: TGTGCCAGCTCGAGGGGGGGGGACAAAGAGACCCAGTACTTC.